Shown below are 18 T cell receptor beta chains from a single sample sequenced in a study of Ad26.COV2.S vaccination and SARS-CoV-2 variants. Some clones are missing from TCRdb's copy, which holds only in-frame ones; the method was immunoSEQ multiplex PCR. This table holds about 680,000 clones, more than 70% found once. The treatment denotes: roughly 19 received Ad26.COV2.S at low or high dose, single or two shots; a few received placebo; per-sample allocation not given. Specimens were obtained on day 63 following the first vaccine or placebo injection. Material: peripheral blood, obtained in a trial of Ad26.COV2.S vaccine versus placebo. These receptor sequences come from a person aged 18 to 65 who received the Ad26.COV2.S COVID-19 vaccine or a placebo.

The chain carries TRBV18 and TRBJ1-1; weak D call: TRBD1 (6 bases). Trimming removed 1 base from V and 3 bases from J, with 12 bases in between. The CDR3 covers 15 residues. Germline V gene data show CDR1 as KGHSH and CDR2 as LQKENI. The CDR3 loop reads CASSPLGGSYTEAFF. As DNA, the CDR3 is TGTGCCAGCTCACCACTAGGGGGGTCGTACACTGAAGCTTTCTTT.

The chain combines TRBV4-2 with TRBJ2-3, with 9 positions matching TRBD2. Looked up from germline, CDR1 is LGHNA and CDR2 is YNFKEQ. CDR3 length: 18 residues. V shed 4 bases and J 7 bases; nucleotides not matched to a gene: 18. CDR3 sequence reads: CASSLNDGSGGPKYTQYF. CDR3 sequence (DNA): TGTGCCAGCAGCCTCAACGATGGGAGCGGGGGGCCAAAATATACGCAGTATTTT.

This clone showed up just once. The rearrangement joins TRBV7-6 to TRBJ2-7; no reliable D call. V lost 2 bases, J lost 1 base, and 12 bases lay in between. The CDR3 totals 15 residues. Germline CDR1 reads SGHVS; CDR2 reads FNYEAQ. The CDR3 region has the DNA TGTGCCAGCAGCTTACATGCCGGGCAGTCCTACGAGCAGTACTTC. Amino acids: CASSLHAGQSYEQYF.

To note about this clone: The same CDR3 is also encoded by other DNA sequences in this sample. The V call is TRBV18, the J call TRBJ2-5; 10 nucleotides align to TRBD2. This CDR3 is 15 amino acids long. V dropped 3 bases and J dropped 2; count of bases not matched to a gene: 3. In germline, CDR1 is KGHSH, CDR2 LQKENI. Here the CDR3 DNA reads TGTGCCAGCTCACCGAGGACTAGCGGACAAGAGACCCAGTACTTC. Translation: CASSPRTSGQETQYF.

The chain combines TRBV12-3 or TRBV12-4 with TRBJ1-1, with D maybe TRBD1 (6 bases). Trimming removed 9 bases at V and 11 bases at J, with 16 bases between. CDR3 length: 11 amino acids. CDR3 protein: CARPFERGAFF. The CDR3 DNA sequence: TGTGCCAGACCGTTTGAGAGGGGGGCTTTCTTT.

The chain is built from TRBV15 and TRBJ2-7, with D hard to call. Trimming left V 0 bases short and J 0 bases short, with 6 bases between. Germline V gives CDR1 LNHNV, CDR2 YYDKDF (reference sequence). The CDR3 covers 14 residues. The CDR3 reads CATSREALSYEQYF. CDR3 bases: TGTGCCACCAGCAGAGAGGCTCTCTCCTACGAGCAGTACTTC.

The rearrangement uses TRBV19 and TRBJ1-5, with unresolved D. Germline V gives CDR1 LNHDA, CDR2 SQIVND (reference sequence). CDR3 length: 15 residues. V gave up 3 bases and J gave up 0 bases, with 9 bases separating them. CDR3 sequence reads: CASSIPGYSNQPQHF. Written as DNA, the CDR3 is TGTGCCAGTAGTATCCCGGGTTATAGCAATCAGCCCCAGCATTTT.

The chain recombines TRBV3-1 (or the pseudogene TRBV3-2) with TRBJ2-1; the D gene could be TRBD1 or TRBD2 (5 bases each). The CDR3 spans 15 residues. In germline, CDR1 is LGHDT, CDR2 YNNKEL (reference sequence). V was cut by 0 bases and J by 7 bases, with 13 bases left in between. In nucleotides, the CDR3 is TGTGCCAGCAGCCAAGACAGGGTACGGGGAAATGAGCAGTTCTTC. Protein sequence: CASSQDRVRGNEQFF.

This sequence joins TRBV5-4 and TRBJ1-2, with 8 bases that match TRBD1. This CDR3 region has 15 residues. V shed 3 bases, J shed 0 bases, and the junction held 4 bases outside the gene matches. CDR1 is SGHNT, CDR2 YYREEE, per germline (reference sequence). This CDR3 reads CASSYGTGTNYGYTF. In nucleotides, the CDR3 is TGTGCCAGCAGCTATGGGACAGGCACTAACTATGGCTACACCTTC.

The V gene is TRBV11-3, the J gene TRBJ1-1, with D possibly matching TRBD1 (5 bases). Trimming stripped 3 bases from V and 1 base from J, with 9 bases between. Germline V CDR1 and CDR2: SGHNT, YENEEA. The CDR3 consists of 14 residues. CDR3 sequence (DNA): TGTGCCAGCAGCTTTTCAGGGACGAACACTGAAGCTTTCTTT. Its translation is CASSFSGTNTEAFF.

The CDR3 DNA reads as TGTGCCAGCAGCTTAATTTACCCATACGAGCAGTACTTC. It encodes CASSLIYPYEQYF. V gene TRBV11-2 combines with J gene TRBJ2-7, with unresolved D. Deletions cut 2 bases from V and 4 bases from J, with 9 bases between. The germline V gene encodes CDR1 SGHAT and CDR2 FQNNGV. The CDR3 is 13 amino acids.

In this sample, this clone turned up once. The genes are TRBV20-1 and TRBJ1-2; D gene unclear. The germline CDR1 and CDR2 sequences are DFQATT and SNEGSKA (reference sequence). The CDR3 consists of 10 residues. V gave up 3 bases and J gave up 7 bases, with 6 bases separating them. This chain's CDR3 is CSASYSGYTF. The DNA for the CDR3 is TGCAGTGCTAGCTATAGTGGCTACACCTTC.

This sequence joins TRBV27 and TRBJ2-2, with 9 bases fitting TRBD1. Germline V gene sequence: CDR1 MNHEY, CDR2 SMNVEV (reference sequence). The CDR3 spans 16 residues. Trimming cost V 6 bases and J 1 base; bases outside gene matches: 6. This CDR3 is CASSRGTGKNTGELFF. The CDR3 DNA sequence: TGTGCCAGCAGCCGAGGGACAGGGAAGAACACCGGGGAGCTGTTTTTT.

The chain carries TRBV6-5 and TRBJ2-6; D is unresolved. Germline CDR1 MNHEY, CDR2 SVGAGI. V was shortened by 5 bases and J by 4 bases, with 9 bases between the two germline ends. The CDR3 spans 14 residues. CDR3 in amino acids: CASSKTSGANVLTF. The CDR3 nucleotides read TGTGCCAGCAGTAAGACATCCGGGGCCAACGTCCTGACTTTC.

J is TRBJ2-2 and V is TRBV19; D uncertain. Germline V CDR1 and CDR2: LNHDA, SQIVND (reference sequence). V gave up 1 base and J gave up 5 bases, with 11 bases separating them. CDR3 length: 15 amino acids. The CDR3 is CASSIAPSWTGELFF. The CDR3 nucleotides read TGTGCCAGTAGTATAGCCCCTAGTTGGACCGGGGAGCTGTTTTTT.

The chain has TRBV12-3 or TRBV12-4 and TRBJ1-5; D possibly corresponds to TRBD1 (6 bases). Trimming shortened V by 4 bases and J by 7 bases, and 11 bases separated the two germline ends. This CDR3 region has 13 residues. The CDR3 protein is CASSSTGQQPQHF. The CDR3 coding sequence is TGTGCCAGCAGTTCAACAGGGCAGCAGCCCCAGCATTTT.

The CDR3 loop reads CASRIAAVGYEQYF. CDR3 sequence (DNA): TGTGCCAGCAGAATCGCTGCGGTGGGCTACGAGCAGTACTTC. The chain has TRBV7-2 and TRBJ2-7, with no clear D. CDR1 is SGHTA, CDR2 FQGNSA, per germline. This CDR3 spans 14 amino acids. The V end was cut by 6 bases, the J end by 3 bases, with 15 bases between. Supplemented by reference TRBV7-2 and TRBJ2-7, the full variable domain reads GAGVSQSPSNKVTEKGKDVELRCDPISGHTALYWYRQSLGQGLEFLIYFQGNSAPDKSGLPSDRFSAERTGGSVSTLTIQRTQQEDSAVYLCASRIAAVGYEQYFGPGTRLTVT.

V gene TRBV24-1 combines with J gene TRBJ2-5; D perhaps matches TRBD1 (5 bases). This CDR3 contains 15 residues. The ends were cut back, 0 bases at V and 3 bases at J, with 10 bases in the middle. Germline assignment: CDR1 KGHDR and CDR2 SFDVKD. The CDR3 region has the DNA TGTGCCACCAGTGATTTGAAGGGCAGGGAAGAGACCCAGTACTTC. This gives the protein CATSDLKGREETQYF.